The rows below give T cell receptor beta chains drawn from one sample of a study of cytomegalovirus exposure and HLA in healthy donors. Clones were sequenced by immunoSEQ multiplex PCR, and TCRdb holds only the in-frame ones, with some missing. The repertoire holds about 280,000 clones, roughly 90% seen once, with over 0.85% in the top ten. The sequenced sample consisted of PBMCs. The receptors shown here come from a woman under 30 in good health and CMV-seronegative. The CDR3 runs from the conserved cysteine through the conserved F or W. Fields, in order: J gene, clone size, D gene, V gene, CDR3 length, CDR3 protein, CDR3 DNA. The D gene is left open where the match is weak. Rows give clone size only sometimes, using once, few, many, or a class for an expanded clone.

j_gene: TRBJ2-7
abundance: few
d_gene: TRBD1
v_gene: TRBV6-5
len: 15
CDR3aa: CASSYTGTVLSEQYF
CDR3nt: TGTGCCAGCAGTTACACCGGGACAGTCCTCTCCGAGCAGTACTTC

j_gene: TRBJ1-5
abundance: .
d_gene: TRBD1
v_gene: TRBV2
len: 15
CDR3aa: CASSPQQGAVQPQHF
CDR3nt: TGTGCCAGCAGTCCACAACAGGGGGCCGTTCAGCCCCAGCATTTT

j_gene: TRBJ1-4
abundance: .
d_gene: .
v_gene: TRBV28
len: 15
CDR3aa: CASTVQGRPNEKLFF
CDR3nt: TGTGCCAGCACGGTACAGGGACGCCCTAATGAAAAACTGTTTTTT

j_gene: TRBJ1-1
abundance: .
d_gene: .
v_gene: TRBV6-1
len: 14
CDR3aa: CASSEGTANTEAFF
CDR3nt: TGTGCCAGCAGTGAAGGCACAGCGAACACTGAAGCTTTCTTT

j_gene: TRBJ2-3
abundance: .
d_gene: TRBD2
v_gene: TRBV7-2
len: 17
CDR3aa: CASSLAVLAGDGDTQYF
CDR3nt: TGTGCCAGCAGCTTAGCTGTTCTAGCGGGAGATGGAGATACGCAGTATTTT

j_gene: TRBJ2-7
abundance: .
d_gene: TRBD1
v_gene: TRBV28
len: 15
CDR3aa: CASSLLSRGLWEQYF
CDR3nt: TGTGCCAGCAGTTTACTATCCAGGGGGCTCTGGGAGCAGTACTTC

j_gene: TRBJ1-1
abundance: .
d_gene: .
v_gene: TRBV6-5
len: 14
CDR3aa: CASSEGRTNTEAFF
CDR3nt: TGTGCCAGCAGTGAGGGGAGGACGAACACTGAAGCTTTCTTT

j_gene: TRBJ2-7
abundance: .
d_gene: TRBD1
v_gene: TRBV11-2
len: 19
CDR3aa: CASSTQGDRGAYSPYEQYF
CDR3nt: TGTGCCAGCAGCACCCAGGGGGACAGGGGGGCCTATTCCCCCTACGAGCAGTACTTC

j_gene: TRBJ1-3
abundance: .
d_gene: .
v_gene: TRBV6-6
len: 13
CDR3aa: CASSYPTGDTIYF
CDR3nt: TGTGCCAGCAGTTACCCAACAGGCGACACCATATATTTT

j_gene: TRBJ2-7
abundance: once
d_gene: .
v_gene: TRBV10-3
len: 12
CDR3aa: CAISEGEGVEYF
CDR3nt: TGTGCCATCAGTGAAGGGGAAGGGGTTGAGTACTTC

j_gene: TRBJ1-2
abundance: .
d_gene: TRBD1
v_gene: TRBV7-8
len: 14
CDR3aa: CASSLVETGEGYTF
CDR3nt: TGTGCCAGCAGCTTAGTTGAGACAGGGGAAGGCTACACCTTC

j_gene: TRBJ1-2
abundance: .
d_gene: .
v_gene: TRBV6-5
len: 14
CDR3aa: CASRPVESNYGYTF
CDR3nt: TGTGCCAGCAGGCCCGTGGAGTCTAACTATGGCTACACCTTC

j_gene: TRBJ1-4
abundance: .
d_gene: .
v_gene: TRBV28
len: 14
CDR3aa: CASTRAGVNEKLFF
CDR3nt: TGTGCCAGCACCCGGGCGGGGGTCAATGAAAAACTGTTTTTT

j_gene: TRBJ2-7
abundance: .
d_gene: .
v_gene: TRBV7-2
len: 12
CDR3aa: CASSSRGAEQYF
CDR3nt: TGTGCCAGCAGCTCCAGGGGAGCCGAGCAGTACTTC

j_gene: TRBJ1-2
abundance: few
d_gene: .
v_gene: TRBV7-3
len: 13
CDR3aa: CASSLRQNYGYTF
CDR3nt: TGTGCCAGCAGCTTAAGGCAGAACTATGGCTACACCTTC

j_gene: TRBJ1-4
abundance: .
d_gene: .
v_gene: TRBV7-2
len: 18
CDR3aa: CASSLARGFWGANEKLFF
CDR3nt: TGTGCCAGCAGCTTAGCGCGAGGGTTTTGGGGAGCTAATGAAAAACTGTTTTTT

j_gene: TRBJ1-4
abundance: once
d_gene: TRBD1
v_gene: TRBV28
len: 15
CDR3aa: CASSPPDRDAEKLFF
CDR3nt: TGTGCCAGCAGTCCTCCAGACAGGGATGCAGAAAAACTGTTTTTT

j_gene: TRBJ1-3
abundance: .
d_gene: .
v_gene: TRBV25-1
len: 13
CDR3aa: CATLGSSGNTIYF
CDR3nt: TGTGCCACCCTGGGGAGCTCTGGAAACACCATATATTTT

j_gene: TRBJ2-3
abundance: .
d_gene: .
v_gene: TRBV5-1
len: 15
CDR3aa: CASSLSRVGTDTQYF
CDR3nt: TGCGCCAGCAGCTTGTCCCGGGTGGGCACAGATACGCAGTATTTT

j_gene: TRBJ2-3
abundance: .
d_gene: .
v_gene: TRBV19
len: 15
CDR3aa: CASSIDRRGPDTQYF
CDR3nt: TGTGCCAGTAGTATCGACCGGAGGGGCCCAGATACGCAGTATTTT

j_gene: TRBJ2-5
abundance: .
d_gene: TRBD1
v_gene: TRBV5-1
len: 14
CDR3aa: CASSPGGQQETQYF
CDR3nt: TGCGCCAGCAGCCCAGGGGGACAGCAAGAGACCCAGTACTTC

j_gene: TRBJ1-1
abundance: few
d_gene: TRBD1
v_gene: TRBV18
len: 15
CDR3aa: CASSPGQTMNTEAFF
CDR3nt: TGTGCCAGCTCACCGGGACAGACCATGAACACTGAAGCTTTCTTT

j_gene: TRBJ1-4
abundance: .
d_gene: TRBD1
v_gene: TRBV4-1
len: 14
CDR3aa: CASSQVTGGSGLFF
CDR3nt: TGCGCCAGCAGCCAAGTAACAGGGGGATCAGGACTGTTTTTT

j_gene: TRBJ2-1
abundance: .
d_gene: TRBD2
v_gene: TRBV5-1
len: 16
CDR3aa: CASKHTGLANLDEQFF
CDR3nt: TGCGCCAGCAAACACACGGGACTAGCAAATCTCGATGAGCAGTTCTTC

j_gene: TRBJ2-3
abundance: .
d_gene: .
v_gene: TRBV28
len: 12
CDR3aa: CASSLSTDTQYF
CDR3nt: TGTGCCAGCAGTCTCTCCACAGATACGCAGTATTTT

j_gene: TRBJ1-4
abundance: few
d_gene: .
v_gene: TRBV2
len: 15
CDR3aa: CASSGPTAVREKLFF
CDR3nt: TGTGCCAGCAGTGGCCCCACAGCAGTTCGAGAAAAACTGTTTTTT

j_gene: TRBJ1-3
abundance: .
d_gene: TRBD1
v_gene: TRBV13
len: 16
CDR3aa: CASSPRQGLGGNTIYF
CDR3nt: TGTGCCAGCAGCCCGCGACAGGGTCTTGGTGGAAACACCATATATTTT

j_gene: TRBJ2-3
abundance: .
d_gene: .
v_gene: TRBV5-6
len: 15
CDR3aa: CASSLGQGSTDTQYF
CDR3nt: TGTGCCAGCAGCTTGGGGCAGGGGAGCACAGATACGCAGTATTTT

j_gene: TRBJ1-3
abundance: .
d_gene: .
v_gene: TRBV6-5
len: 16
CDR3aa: CASSYRSRVSGNTIYF
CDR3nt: TGTGCCAGCAGTTACCGATCCAGGGTATCTGGAAACACCATATATTTT

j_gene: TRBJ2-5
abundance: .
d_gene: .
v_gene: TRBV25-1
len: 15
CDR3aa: CASSEQALVIGTQYF
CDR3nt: TGTGCCAGCAGTGAGCAAGCACTAGTTATTGGGACCCAGTACTTC

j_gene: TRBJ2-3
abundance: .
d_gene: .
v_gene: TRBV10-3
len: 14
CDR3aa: CAIRQEPSTDTQYF
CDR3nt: TGTGCCATCAGGCAGGAACCTAGCACAGATACGCAGTATTTT

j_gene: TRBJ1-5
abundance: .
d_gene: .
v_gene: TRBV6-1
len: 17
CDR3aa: CASSEFVGRGSNQPQHF
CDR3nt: TGTGCCAGCAGTGAGTTCGTGGGCAGAGGGAGCAATCAGCCCCAGCATTTT

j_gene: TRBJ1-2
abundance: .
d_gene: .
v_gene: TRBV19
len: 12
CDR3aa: CASSLQDGGYTF
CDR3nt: TGTGCCAGTAGTCTACAGGACGGTGGCTACACCTTC